This entry lists 20 T cell receptor beta chains sequenced from one sample in a study of cytomegalovirus exposure and HLA in healthy donors. Profiling relied on immunoSEQ multiplex PCR, and the TCRdb table lists in-frame clones only, not all of them. The profile covers some 170,000 clones, with about 87% appearing a single time and roughly 1.4% taken by the ten largest. The source material was PBMCs. These receptors were taken from a woman in her twenties or thirties in good health and CMV-seronegative.

The J gene is TRBJ1-2, the V gene TRBV20-1; perhaps TRBD1 as D (5 bases). The V gene's germline CDR1 is DFQATT and CDR2 SNEGSKA (reference sequence). The V and J ends lost 3 bases and 4 bases respectively, with 6 bases between them. The CDR3 has 11 residues. The CDR3 is CSARDIYGYTF. CDR3 nucleotides: TGCAGTGCTAGGGACATCTATGGCTACACCTTC.

This chain joins TRBV18 and TRBJ2-6; 7 positions match TRBD1. The V gene's germline CDR1 is KGHSH and CDR2 LQKENI. This CDR3 spans 16 amino acids. The V gene end was trimmed by 6 bases and the J gene end by 0 bases; junction bases not matched to a gene: 5. The CDR3 protein is CASSPGQTSGANVLTF. As DNA, the CDR3 is TGTGCCAGCTCGCCGGGACAGACCTCTGGGGCCAACGTCCTGACTTTC.

The CDR3 region is CASSFYAVVTNYGYTF. The CDR3 bases are TGTGCCAGCAGCTTTTACGCAGTCGTAACTAACTATGGCTACACCTTC. The chain joins TRBV5-4 to TRBJ1-2; D is uncertain. V shed 2 bases and J shed 0 bases, with 14 bases lying between them. Germline V lookup: CDR1 SGHNT, CDR2 YYREEE (reference sequence). CDR3 length: 16 amino acids.

This chain connects TRBV7-9 to TRBJ2-1, with 7 bases aligning to TRBD2. From germline, CDR1 is SEHNR and CDR2 FQNEAQ (reference sequence). V trimming: 7 bases; J trimming: 3 bases; junction bases outside the gene matches: 6. The CDR3 runs 14 residues. This CDR3 reads CASKTGTNYNEQFF. The CDR3, as DNA: TGTGCCAGCAAAACCGGGACTAACTACAATGAGCAGTTCTTC. The entire variable domain, with the rest obtained from reference TRBV7-9 and TRBJ2-1, is as follows: DTGVSQNPRHKITKRGQNVTFRCDPISEHNRLYWYRQTLGQGPEFLTYFQNEAQLEKSRLLSDRFSAERPKGSFSTLEIQRTEQGDSAMYLCASKTGTNYNEQFFGPGTRLTVL.

This clone was counted between two and nine times. The chain is built from TRBV27 and TRBJ1-3; D not certain. V lost 7 bases, J lost 2 bases, and 15 bases lay in between. Per germline, CDR1 MNHEY and CDR2 SMNVEV (reference sequence). The CDR3 is made up of 15 amino acids. The CDR3 reads CASMLAFTAGNTIYF. Written as DNA, the CDR3 is TGTGCCAGCATGTTGGCCTTTACAGCTGGAAACACCATATATTTT.

The chain couples TRBV11-2 to TRBJ2-2; 9 nucleotides align to TRBD2. Germline trimming cut 2 bases from V and 5 bases from J; bases unmatched to any gene: 15. The germline CDR1 and CDR2 sequences are SGHAT and FQNNGV. The CDR3 has 19 amino acids. CDR3 amino acids: CASSLTAPRSGGRTGELFF. The CDR3 DNA is TGTGCCAGCAGCTTAACCGCCCCAAGGAGCGGGGGGAGGACCGGGGAGCTGTTTTTT.

V usage is TRBV6-6 and J usage is TRBJ1-4; TRBD1 matches at 9 bases. The CDR3 length is 15 residues. Trimming took 6 bases from V and 4 from J; bases not matched to a gene: 6. Germline V gives CDR1 MNHNY, CDR2 SVGAGI (reference sequence). CDR3 DNA sequence: TGTGCCAGCAGGGTACAGGGGGCCCTTAATGAAAAACTGTTTTTT. This sequence encodes CASRVQGALNEKLFF.

V and J are TRBV5-1 and TRBJ1-1, with a tentative D call TRBD1 (6 bases). Looked up from germline, CDR1 is SGHRS and CDR2 is YFSETQ. The CDR3 is 15 residues long. V was cut by 6 bases and J by 6 bases, with 21 bases left in between. CDR3 nucleotides: TGCGCCAGCACAGTCGGTCAGGGGCTGAGGTCTGAAGCTTTCTTT. This codes for CASTVGQGLRSEAFF.

The genes are TRBV7-2 and TRBJ2-5; the D gene is possibly TRBD2 (7 bases). Germline V gene data show CDR1 as SGHTA and CDR2 as FQGNSA. The CDR3 sequence is 16 residues long. V was pared by 1 base and J by 5 bases, with 17 bases between. CDR3 residues: CASSLEWRGGQETQYF. CDR3 bases: TGTGCCAGCAGCTTAGAATGGAGGGGGGGCCAGGAGACCCAGTACTTC. The full variable domain, its missing parts supplied by reference TRBV7-2 and TRBJ2-5, is GAGVSQSPSNKVTEKGKDVELRCDPISGHTALYWYRQSLGQGLEFLIYFQGNSAPDKSGLPSDRFSAERTGGSVSTLTIQRTQQEDSAVYLCASSLEWRGGQETQYFGPGTRLLVL.

J is TRBJ2-7 and V is TRBV7-8; 11 bases agree with TRBD2. With 5 bases clipped from V and 6 bases from J, the junction kept 12 bases outside the gene matches. This CDR3 is 16 amino acids long. Germline assignment: CDR1 SGHVS and CDR2 FQNEAQ. The CDR3 DNA reads as TGTGCCAGCAGCACCCGGCCGGGACTAGCGGACGCCGAGCAGTACTTC. Protein sequence: CASSTRPGLADAEQYF.

This clone was counted a few times. This chain links TRBV6-5 with TRBJ2-1; possible D gene TRBD2, 6 bases. This CDR3 region has 15 residues. The germline V gene has CDR1 MNHEY and CDR2 SVGAGI. V lost 4 bases to trimming and J lost 6 bases, with 16 bases between them. The CDR3 spells CASSLSGVLSNEQFF. The DNA of the CDR3 is TGTGCCAGCAGTTTATCGGGGGTCCTCAGCAATGAGCAGTTCTTC.

In its sample, this clone was seen a few times. The chain recombines TRBV27 with TRBJ2-1; tentative D call: TRBD2 (5 bases). The V gene lost 5 bases and the J gene lost 4 bases, with 9 bases spanning the gap. The CDR3 has 13 residues. Germline assignment: CDR1 MNHEY and CDR2 SMNVEV (reference sequence). CDR3 nucleotide sequence: TGTGCCAGCAGTCCCGGGGTTTACAATGAGCAGTTCTTC. This encodes CASSPGVYNEQFF.

The chain joins TRBV29-1 to TRBJ1-1; 10 positions match TRBD1. CDR3 length: 14 amino acids. After removal of 3 bases from V and 5 bases from J, the junction contained 6 bases not matched to a gene. Germline loops: CDR1 SQVTM, CDR2 ANQGSEA. DNA for the CDR3: TGCAGCGTTGAGACAGGGGGCTGGGGTACTGAAGCTTTCTTT. This sequence encodes CSVETGGWGTEAFF.

The chain employs TRBV25-1 and TRBJ1-2; TRBD1 aligns across 8 bases. Germline CDR1 and CDR2: MGHDK and SYGVNS. The CDR3 runs to 15 residues. Losses at the gene ends were 4 bases for V and 0 bases for J; bases not matched to a gene: 4. The CDR3 loop reads CASSVGTGSNYGYTF. CDR3 coding DNA: TGTGCCAGCAGTGTTGGGACAGGTTCTAACTATGGCTACACCTTC.

The chain couples TRBV4-3 to TRBJ1-1; no firm D call. Per the germline V gene, CDR1 is LGHNA and CDR2 is YSLEER. The CDR3 runs 13 residues. Deletions cut 1 base from V and 7 bases from J, with 10 bases between. The CDR3 spells CASSQGRSGEAFF. CDR3 DNA: TGCGCCAGCAGCCAAGGTCGCTCAGGTGAAGCTTTCTTT.

The genes are TRBV9 and TRBJ2-3, with 12 bases lining up with TRBD2. V gave up 4 bases and J gave up 2 bases; unmatched junction bases: 5. This CDR3 contains 16 residues. Germline CDR1 reads SGDLS; CDR2 reads YYNGEE. CDR3 nucleotides: TGTGCCAGCAGCCAAGGACTAGCGGGGAACACAGATACGCAGTATTTT. Translated: CASSQGLAGNTDTQYF.

This clone was counted only a few times. The chain uses TRBV19 and TRBJ2-6; TRBD2 is a possible D gene (5 bases). Germline CDR1 is LNHDA and CDR2 is SQIVND (reference sequence). The CDR3 consists of 17 residues. The germline V and J ends were trimmed by 0 bases and 2 bases, with 11 bases remaining between them. The CDR3 nucleotides read TGTGCCAGTAGTATAGAAAGGAGGATAACTGGGGCCAACGTCCTGACTTTC. This sequence encodes CASSIERRITGANVLTF.

This rearrangement joins TRBV15 to TRBJ2-3; tentative D call: TRBD2 (5 bases). Germline-derived CDR1 and CDR2 are LNHNV and YYDKDF (reference sequence). The CDR3 is 16 amino acids. The V end lost 0 bases, the J end lost 8 bases, and 18 bases lay between the germline ends. This CDR3 reads CATSRDPIGGLGTQYF. The CDR3, as DNA: TGTGCCACCAGCAGAGACCCGATTGGCGGGCTAGGTACGCAGTATTTT.

The chain carries TRBV27 and TRBJ2-7, with 9 bases aligning to TRBD2. The V segment lost 3 bases and the J segment 5 bases; nucleotides outside the gene matches: 8. The CDR3 length is 15 residues. CDR1 and CDR2 (germline): MNHEY, SMNVEV (reference sequence). The CDR3 protein is CASSLRWTSAHEQYF. The CDR3 nucleotides are TGTGCCAGCAGTTTGCGATGGACTAGCGCCCACGAGCAGTACTTC.

The chain has TRBV29-1 and TRBJ2-5; tentative D call: TRBD1 (6 bases). With 7 bases removed from V and 9 bases from J, the gap between germline ends came to 15 bases. The CDR3 totals 11 residues. The germline gives CDR1 SQVTM, CDR2 ANQGSEA. The CDR3 sequence is CSGGTQEAQYF. The DNA for the CDR3 is TGCAGCGGTGGGACACAGGAGGCCCAGTACTTC.